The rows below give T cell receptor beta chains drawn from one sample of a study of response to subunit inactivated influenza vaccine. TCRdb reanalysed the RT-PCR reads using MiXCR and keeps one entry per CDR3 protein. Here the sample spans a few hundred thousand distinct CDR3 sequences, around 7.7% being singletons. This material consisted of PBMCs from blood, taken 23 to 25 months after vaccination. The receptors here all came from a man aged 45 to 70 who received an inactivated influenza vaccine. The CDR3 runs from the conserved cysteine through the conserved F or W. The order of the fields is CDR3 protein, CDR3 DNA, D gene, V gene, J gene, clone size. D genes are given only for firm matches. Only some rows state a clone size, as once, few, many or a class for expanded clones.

CSVGGFTGGHTEAFF	TGCAGCGTTGGGGGCTTCACAGGGGGCCACACTGAAGCTTTCTTT	TRBD1	TRBV29-1	TRBJ1-1	-
CSARDPQNQPQHF	TGCAGTGCTAGAGATCCGCAGAATCAGCCCCAGCATTTT	-	TRBV20-1	TRBJ1-5	-
CASSFSGRARGDTQYF	TGTGCCAGCAGCTTTAGCGGGAGGGCCCGAGGAGATACGCAGTATTTT	TRBD2	TRBV5-4	TRBJ2-3	few
CSVAQSSGNTIYF	TGCAGCGTTGCCCAGAGCTCTGGAAACACCATATATTTT	-	TRBV29-1	TRBJ1-3	many
CASSLQQGNTGELFF	TGTGCCAGCAGCCTACAACAGGGGAACACCGGGGAGCTGTTTTTT	-	TRBV7-2	TRBJ2-2	few
CASATRALGSYEQYF	TGTGCCAGCGCGACCAGGGCACTGGGCTCCTACGAGCAGTACTTC	-	TRBV7-2	TRBJ2-7	few
CASTLSIASIQETQYF	TGTGCCAGCACCCTTAGCATCGCATCGATTCAAGAGACCCAGTACTTC	-	TRBV7-2	TRBJ2-5	-
CATSDRSGRVAGELFF	TGTGCCACCAGTGATCGTAGCGGGAGAGTCGCCGGGGAGCTGTTTTTT	TRBD2	TRBV24-1	TRBJ2-2	-
CASSPSGTGNIQYF	TGCGCCAGCAGCCCCAGCGGGACGGGAAACATTCAGTACTTC	TRBD2	TRBV5-1	TRBJ2-4	-
CASSPTGNTQYF	TGTGCCAGTAGTCCGACAGGGAATACGCAGTATTTT	TRBD1	TRBV19	TRBJ2-3	-
CSASLTAIGAEQYF	TGCAGTGCTAGTCTAACCGCGATAGGGGCCGAGCAGTACTTC	-	TRBV20-1	TRBJ2-7	-
CASSLGQINEKLFF	TGCGCCAGCAGCTTGGGTCAGATTAATGAAAAACTGTTTTTT	-	TRBV5-1	TRBJ1-4	many
CASSLWGSKDTQYF	TGTGCCAGCAGCCTTTGGGGGTCGAAAGATACGCAGTATTTT	-	TRBV7-2	TRBJ2-3	-
CASSFAPDTGELFF	TGTGCCAGCAGCTTCGCGCCAGACACCGGGGAGCTGTTTTTT	-	TRBV5-6	TRBJ2-2	-
CASSHTPGGGSPLHF	TGTGCCAGCAGCCACACTCCAGGGGGCGGTTCACCCCTCCACTTT	TRBD1	TRBV14	TRBJ1-6	few
CSARDSGWGTGTDTQYF	TGCAGTGCTAGAGATTCGGGTTGGGGGACTGGCACAGATACGCAGTATTTT	-	TRBV20-1	TRBJ2-3	few
CASGPGHSYEQYF	TGTGCCAGCGGACCGGGACACTCCTACGAGCAGTACTTC	-	TRBV6-1	TRBJ2-7	many
CASSQGYRPTGARPNEKLFF	TGCGCCAGCAGCCAGGGTTACCGACCGACAGGGGCGAGACCTAATGAAAAACTGTTTTTT	TRBD1	TRBV4-3	TRBJ1-4	many
CASSAGTSGTTYEQYF	TGCGCCAGCAGCGCCGGGACTAGCGGGACTACCTACGAGCAGTACTTC	TRBD2	TRBV5-1	TRBJ2-7	few
CATTAGTSGRAPQFF	TGTGCCACCACCGCTGGGACTAGCGGGAGGGCCCCCCAGTTCTTC	TRBD2	TRBV15	TRBJ2-1	few
CASSWRTGYNSPLHF	TGTGCCAGCAGCTGGAGGACAGGTTATAATTCACCCCTCCACTTT	TRBD1	TRBV5-6	TRBJ1-6	few
CASSPRTGKMETQYF	TGTGCCAGCTCACCTCGGACAGGGAAGATGGAGACCCAGTACTTC	TRBD1	TRBV18	TRBJ2-5	-
CASSGGRYNEQFF	TGTGCCAGCAGCGGAGGGCGCTACAATGAGCAGTTCTTC	-	TRBV6-2/TRBV6-3	TRBJ2-1	many
CASSDEGGARWQPQHF	TGTGCCAGCAGTGACGAGGGGGGAGCGAGGTGGCAGCCCCAGCATTTT	-	TRBV6-4	TRBJ1-5	few
CASSPLGLATNEKLFF	TGTGCCAGCTCACCATTGGGGCTTGCAACTAATGAAAAACTGTTTTTT	-	TRBV18	TRBJ1-4	few
CSAPDTRGSETQYF	TGCAGTGCCCCGGACACCCGGGGGTCGGAGACCCAGTACTTC	-	TRBV20-1	TRBJ2-5	-
CASSAGQQETQYF	TGTGCCAGCAGTGCGGGACAGCAAGAGACCCAGTACTTC	-	TRBV12-3/TRBV12-4	TRBJ2-5	many
CASSQSHSGNTIYF	TGTGCCAGCAGCCAGTCCCACTCTGGAAACACCATATATTTT	-	TRBV11-2	TRBJ1-3	many
CAISSHKGGNNQPQHF	TGTGCCATCAGTTCCCATAAGGGGGGAAACAATCAGCCCCAGCATTTT	-	TRBV10-3	TRBJ1-5	-
CASSQLRRAGGNEQFF	TGTGCCAGCAGTCAACTCAGGCGAGCGGGAGGCAATGAGCAGTTCTTC	TRBD2	TRBV7-8	TRBJ2-1	few
CASSSWGQPQHF	TGTGCCAGCAGTTCGTGGGGTCAGCCCCAGCATTTT	-	TRBV12-3/TRBV12-4	TRBJ1-5	many
CATSELAGVTDTQYF	TGTGCCACCAGCGAACTAGCGGGAGTCACAGATACGCAGTATTTT	TRBD2	TRBV15	TRBJ2-3	few
CSVSREGLWSTQYF	TGCAGCGTTAGTCGGGAAGGGCTTTGGAGTACGCAGTATTTT	-	TRBV29-1	TRBJ2-3	many
CASSPLNRANTEAFF	TGTGCCAGCTCACCCCTTAACAGGGCCAACACTGAAGCTTTCTTT	-	TRBV18	TRBJ1-1	-
CASSDTRSVSSYEQYF	TGTGCCAGCAGCGATACAAGAAGCGTCAGCTCCTACGAGCAGTACTTC	-	TRBV7-9	TRBJ2-7	-
CSPHGQGAYGYTF	TGCAGCCCGCATGGACAGGGGGCCTATGGCTACACCTTC	TRBD1	TRBV20-1	TRBJ1-2	few
CASSIRGARKYF	TGTGCCAGCAGTATCAGGGGAGCAAGGAAGTATTTT	-	TRBV28	TRBJ2-3	-
CASSMGGSITGELFF	TGTGCCAGTAGTATGGGCGGCTCTATCACCGGGGAGCTGTTTTTT	-	TRBV19	TRBJ2-2	-
CASSPQSNSPLHF	TGTGCCAGCAGCCCACAATCAAATTCACCCCTCCACTTT	-	TRBV12-3/TRBV12-4	TRBJ1-6	-
CSAREAGVNTGELFF	TGCAGTGCTAGAGAGGCGGGGGTGAACACCGGGGAGCTGTTTTTT	TRBD2	TRBV20-1	TRBJ2-2	many
CASSQSPRQPQHF	TGCGCCAGCAGCCAAAGCCCTAGGCAGCCCCAGCATTTT	-	TRBV4-1	TRBJ1-5	few
CASSQTTNYGYTF	TGTGCCAGCAGCCAAACAACTAACTATGGCTACACCTTC	-	TRBV3-1	TRBJ1-2	many
CASTSNYGYTF	TGTGCCAGTACCTCGAACTATGGCTACACCTTC	-	TRBV19	TRBJ1-2	few
CAIRETGSELFF	TGTGCCATCAGGGAGACAGGGTCGGAGCTGTTTTTT	TRBD1	TRBV10-3	TRBJ2-2	-
CASSVDRDTQYF	TGTGCCAGCAGCGTAGACCGGGATACGCAGTATTTT	-	TRBV9	TRBJ2-3	few
CASSYDGSSGNTIYF	TGTGCCAGCAGTTACGACGGATCCTCTGGAAACACCATATATTTT	-	TRBV6-5	TRBJ1-3	-
CASSLSRDVSYEQYF	TGTGCCAGCAGTTTATCAAGGGACGTAAGTTACGAGCAGTACTTC	-	TRBV27	TRBJ2-7	few
CASSPGQGVEETQYF	TGTGCCAGCAGCCCTGGACAGGGAGTTGAAGAGACCCAGTACTTC	TRBD1	TRBV5-8	TRBJ2-5	few
CASSFLPESEQFF	TGTGCTAGCAGCTTCCTCCCCGAGAGTGAGCAGTTCTTC	-	TRBV7-7	TRBJ2-1	-
CASSLGGGGPSYNEQFF	TGTGCCAGCAGCTTAGGTGGCGGGGGGCCCTCCTACAATGAGCAGTTCTTC	TRBD2	TRBV11-2	TRBJ2-1	few
CASSYHDVFLVSGANVLTF	TGTGCCAGCAGTTACCACGACGTCTTTTTGGTGTCTGGGGCCAACGTCCTGACTTTC	-	TRBV6-2/TRBV6-3	TRBJ2-6	-
CSGNRDRAGTRWSSAYNEQFF	TGCAGCGGGAACCGGGACAGGGCCGGGACTAGGTGGTCTTCGGCCTACAATGAGCAGTTCTTC	-	TRBV29-1	TRBJ2-1	-
CALRTSGRPPSYNEQFF	TGTGCCTTACGGACTAGCGGGAGGCCCCCCTCCTACAATGAGCAGTTCTTC	TRBD2	TRBV30	TRBJ2-1	many